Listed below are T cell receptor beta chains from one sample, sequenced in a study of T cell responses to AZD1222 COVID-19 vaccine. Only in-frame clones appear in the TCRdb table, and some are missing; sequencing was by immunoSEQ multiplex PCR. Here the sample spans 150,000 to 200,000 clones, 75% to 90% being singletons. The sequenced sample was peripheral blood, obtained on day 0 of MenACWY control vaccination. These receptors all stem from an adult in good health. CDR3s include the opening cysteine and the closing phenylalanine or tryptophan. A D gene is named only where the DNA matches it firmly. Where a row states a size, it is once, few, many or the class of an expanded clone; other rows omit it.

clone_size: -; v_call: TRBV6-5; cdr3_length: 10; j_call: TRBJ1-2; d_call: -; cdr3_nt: TGTGCCAGCGGGGGCAGTGGCTACACCTTC; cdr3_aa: CASGGSGYTF
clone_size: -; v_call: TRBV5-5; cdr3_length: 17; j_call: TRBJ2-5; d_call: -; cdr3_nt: TGTGCCAGCAGCTTGGACGGGTCGACAAGAGAAGGGGAGACCCAGTACTTC; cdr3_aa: CASSLDGSTREGETQYF
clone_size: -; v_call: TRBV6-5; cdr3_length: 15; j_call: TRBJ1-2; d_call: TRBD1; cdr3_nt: TGTGCCACCCGCCATCTGGCGGGACAGCACTATGGCTACACCTTC; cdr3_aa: CATRHLAGQHYGYTF
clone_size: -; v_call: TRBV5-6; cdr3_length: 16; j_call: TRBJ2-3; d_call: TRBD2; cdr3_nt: TGTGCCAGCAGCTTGGTCCGGGAGGGCTCCACAGATACGCAGTATTTT; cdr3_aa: CASSLVREGSTDTQYF
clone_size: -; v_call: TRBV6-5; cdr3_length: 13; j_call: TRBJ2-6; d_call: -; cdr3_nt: TGTGCCAGCAGGGCTTCAGGGGCCAACGTCCTGACTTTC; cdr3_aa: CASRASGANVLTF
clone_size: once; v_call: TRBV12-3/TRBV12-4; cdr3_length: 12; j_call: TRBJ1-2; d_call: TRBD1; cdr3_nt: TGTGCCAGCCTGGGGACAGTCTATGGCTACACCTTC; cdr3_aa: CASLGTVYGYTF
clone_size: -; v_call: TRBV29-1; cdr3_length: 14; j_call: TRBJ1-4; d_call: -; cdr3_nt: TGCAGCGTCCTTATCCTGGGGACTAATGAAAAACTGTTTTTT; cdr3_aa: CSVLILGTNEKLFF
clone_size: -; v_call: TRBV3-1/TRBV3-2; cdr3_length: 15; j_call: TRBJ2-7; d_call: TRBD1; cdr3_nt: TGTGCCAGCAGCCAAGGGGACAGCAGGGGCTACGAGCAGTACTTC; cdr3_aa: CASSQGDSRGYEQYF
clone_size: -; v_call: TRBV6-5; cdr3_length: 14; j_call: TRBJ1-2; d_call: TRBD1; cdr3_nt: TGTGCCAGCAGTAAGGGGACAGGACAGAGTGGCTACACCTTC; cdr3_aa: CASSKGTGQSGYTF
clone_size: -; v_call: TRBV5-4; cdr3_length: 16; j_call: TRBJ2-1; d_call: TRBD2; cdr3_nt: TGTGCCAGCAGCCTAATAGCGGGGGGGATCGGCAATGAGCAGTTCTTC; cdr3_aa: CASSLIAGGIGNEQFF
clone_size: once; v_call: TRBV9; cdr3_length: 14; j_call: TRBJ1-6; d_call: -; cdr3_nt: TGTGCCAGCAGCGTAGGCCAGGGTGGGTCACCCCTCCACTTT; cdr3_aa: CASSVGQGGSPLHF
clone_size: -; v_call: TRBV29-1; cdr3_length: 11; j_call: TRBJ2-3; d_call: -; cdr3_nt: TGCAGCGTTGAGTCTTCGGGTACGCAGTATTTT; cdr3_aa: CSVESSGTQYF
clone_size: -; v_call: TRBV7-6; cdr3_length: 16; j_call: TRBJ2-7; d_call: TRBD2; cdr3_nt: TGTGCCAGCAGCTTAAGGGTGGGACTAGCGGCCTACGAGCAGTACTTC; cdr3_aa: CASSLRVGLAAYEQYF
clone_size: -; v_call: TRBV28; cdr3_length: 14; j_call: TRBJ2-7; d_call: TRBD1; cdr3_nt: TGTGCCAGCAGTACCGGGACAGGGGCCGGGGAGCAGTACTTC; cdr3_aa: CASSTGTGAGEQYF
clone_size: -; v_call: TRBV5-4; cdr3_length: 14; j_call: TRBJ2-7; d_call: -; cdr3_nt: TGTGCCAGCAGCTTGTTAGGGGTAATGAACGAGCAGTACTTC; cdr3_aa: CASSLLGVMNEQYF
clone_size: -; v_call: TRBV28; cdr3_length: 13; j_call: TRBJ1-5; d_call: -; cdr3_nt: TGTGCCAGCAGTTTAAGGTTGTGGCAGCCCCAGCATTTT; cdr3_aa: CASSLRLWQPQHF
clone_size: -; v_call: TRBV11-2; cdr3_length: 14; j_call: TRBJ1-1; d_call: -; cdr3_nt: TGTGCCAGCAGCTTAGGGGGGGCTCTCACTGAAGCTTTCTTT; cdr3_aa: CASSLGGALTEAFF
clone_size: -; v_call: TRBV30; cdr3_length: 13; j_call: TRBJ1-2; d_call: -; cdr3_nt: TGTGCCTGGAGTTACTGGGATAACTATGGCTACACCTTC; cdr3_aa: CAWSYWDNYGYTF
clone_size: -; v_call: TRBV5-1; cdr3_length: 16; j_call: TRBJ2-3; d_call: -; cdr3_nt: TGCGCCAGCAGCTCGAGCGACCGGGGTTGGACAGATACGCAGTATTTT; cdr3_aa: CASSSSDRGWTDTQYF
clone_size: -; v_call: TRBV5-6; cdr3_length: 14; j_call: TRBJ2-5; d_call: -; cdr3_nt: TGTGCCAGCAGCTTCCGGGGCCGGGCAGAGACCCAGTACTTC; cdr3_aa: CASSFRGRAETQYF
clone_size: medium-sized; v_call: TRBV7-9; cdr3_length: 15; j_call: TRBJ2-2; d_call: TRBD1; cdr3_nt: TGTGCCAGCAGGCCCCCGGGACAGGGATCCGGGGAGCTGTTTTTT; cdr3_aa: CASRPPGQGSGELFF
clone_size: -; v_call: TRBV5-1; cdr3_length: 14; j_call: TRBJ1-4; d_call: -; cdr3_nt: TGCGCCAGCAGCTCCGACGCAACTAATGAAAAACTGTTTTTT; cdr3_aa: CASSSDATNEKLFF
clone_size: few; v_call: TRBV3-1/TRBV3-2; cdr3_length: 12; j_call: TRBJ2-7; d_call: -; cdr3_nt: TGTGCCAGCAGCCAAGAGACCGACGAGCAGTACTTC; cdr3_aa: CASSQETDEQYF
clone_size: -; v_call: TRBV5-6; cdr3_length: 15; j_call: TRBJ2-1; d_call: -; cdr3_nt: TGTGCCAGCAGCTCGGCGGCGGGTACCTACAATGAGCAGTTCTTC; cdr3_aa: CASSSAAGTYNEQFF
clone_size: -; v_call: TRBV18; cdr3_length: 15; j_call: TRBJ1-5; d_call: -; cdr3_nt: TGTGCCAGCTCATCGAACAGGGAGCAAAATCAGCCCCAGCATTTT; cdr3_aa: CASSSNREQNQPQHF
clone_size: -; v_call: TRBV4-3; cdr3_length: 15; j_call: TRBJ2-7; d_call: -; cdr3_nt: TGCGCCAGCAGCCAAGAGCGGCCTAGCTCCTACGAGCAGTACTTC; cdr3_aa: CASSQERPSSYEQYF
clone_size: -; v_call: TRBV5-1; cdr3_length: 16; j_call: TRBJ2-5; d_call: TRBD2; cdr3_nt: TGCGCCAGCAGCCCGACTAGCGGGGGGGCGGTAGAGACCCAGTACTTC; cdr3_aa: CASSPTSGGAVETQYF
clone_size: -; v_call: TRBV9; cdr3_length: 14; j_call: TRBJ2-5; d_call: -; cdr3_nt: TGTGCCAGCAGCACCGGGGGGCCCCAAGAGACCCAGTACTTC; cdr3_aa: CASSTGGPQETQYF
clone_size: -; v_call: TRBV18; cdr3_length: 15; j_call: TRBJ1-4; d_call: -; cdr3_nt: TGTGCCAGCTCACCCTCGAGGGGCCCTAATGAAAAACTGTTTTTT; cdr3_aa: CASSPSRGPNEKLFF
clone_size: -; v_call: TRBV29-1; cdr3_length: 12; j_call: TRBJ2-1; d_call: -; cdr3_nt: TGCAGCGTTGAAACAGCGTACAATGAGCAGTTCTTC; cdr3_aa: CSVETAYNEQFF
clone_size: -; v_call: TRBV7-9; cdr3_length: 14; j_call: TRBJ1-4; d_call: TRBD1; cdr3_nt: TGTGCCAGCAGCCCAACAGGGGGGGATGAAAAACTGTTTTTT; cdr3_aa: CASSPTGGDEKLFF
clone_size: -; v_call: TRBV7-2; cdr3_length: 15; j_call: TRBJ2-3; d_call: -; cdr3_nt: TGTGCCAGCAGCCCAGAGGGGCGTCGCACAGATACGCAGTATTTT; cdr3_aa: CASSPEGRRTDTQYF
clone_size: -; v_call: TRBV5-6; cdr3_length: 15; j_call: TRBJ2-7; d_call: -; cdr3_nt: TGTGCCAGCAGCTCCTCTAGCAGGAGCCCCTACGAGCAGTACTTC; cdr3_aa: CASSSSSRSPYEQYF
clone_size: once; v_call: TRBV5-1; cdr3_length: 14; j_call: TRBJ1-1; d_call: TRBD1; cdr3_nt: TGCGCCAGCAGCTTGGAGGGGGCGGACACTGAAGCTTTCTTT; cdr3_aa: CASSLEGADTEAFF
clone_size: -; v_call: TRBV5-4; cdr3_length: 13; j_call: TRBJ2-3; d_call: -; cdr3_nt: TGTGCCAGCAGCTTAGACTTCACAGATACGCAGTATTTT; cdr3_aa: CASSLDFTDTQYF
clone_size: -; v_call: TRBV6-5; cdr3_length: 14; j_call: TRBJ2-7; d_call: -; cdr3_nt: TGTGCCAGCAATTACGACCTACCGGGAGACGAGCAGTACTTC; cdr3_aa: CASNYDLPGDEQYF
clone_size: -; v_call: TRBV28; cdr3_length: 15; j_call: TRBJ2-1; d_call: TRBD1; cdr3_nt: TGTGCCAGCAGTTTAAGCGCAGGGGGCGGGAATGAGCAGTTCTTC; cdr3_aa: CASSLSAGGGNEQFF
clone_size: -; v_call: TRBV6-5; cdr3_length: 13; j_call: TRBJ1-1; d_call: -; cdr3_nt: TGTGCCAGCAGCCCCAGGGAGCGCACTGAAGCTTTCTTT; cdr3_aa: CASSPRERTEAFF
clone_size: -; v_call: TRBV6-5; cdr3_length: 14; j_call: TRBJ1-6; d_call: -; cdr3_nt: TGTGCCAGCAGTATCGGAGGGGGAAATTCACCCCTCCACTTT; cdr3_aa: CASSIGGGNSPLHF
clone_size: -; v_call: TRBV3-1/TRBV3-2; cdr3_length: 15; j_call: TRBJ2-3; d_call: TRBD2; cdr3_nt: TGTGCCAGCAGCCAAACTAGCGGGTATTCAGATACGCAGTATTTT; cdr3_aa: CASSQTSGYSDTQYF
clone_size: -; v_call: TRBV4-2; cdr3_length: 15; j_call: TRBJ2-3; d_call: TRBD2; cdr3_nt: TGTGCCAGCAGCCAAGGGGAGGGACCCACAGATACGCAGTATTTT; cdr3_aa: CASSQGEGPTDTQYF
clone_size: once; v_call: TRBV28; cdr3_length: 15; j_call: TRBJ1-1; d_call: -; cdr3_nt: TGTGCCAGCAGTTTACGGCAGAGTATGAACACTGAAGCTTTCTTT; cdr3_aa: CASSLRQSMNTEAFF
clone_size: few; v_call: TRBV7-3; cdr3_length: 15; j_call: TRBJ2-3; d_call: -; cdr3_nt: TGTGCCAGCAGCCCAGACAGCTATAGCACAGATACGCAGTATTTT; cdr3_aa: CASSPDSYSTDTQYF
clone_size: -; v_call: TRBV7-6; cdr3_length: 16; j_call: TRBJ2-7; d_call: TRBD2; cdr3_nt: TGTGCCAGCAGCTTAGTAGGGTCTAGCGGCACCTACGAGCAGTACTTC; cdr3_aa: CASSLVGSSGTYEQYF
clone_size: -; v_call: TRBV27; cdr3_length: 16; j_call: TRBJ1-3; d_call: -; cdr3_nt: TGTGCCAGCAGTCCTCTCAAGGCAGGGCCAGGAAACACCATATATTTT; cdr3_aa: CASSPLKAGPGNTIYF
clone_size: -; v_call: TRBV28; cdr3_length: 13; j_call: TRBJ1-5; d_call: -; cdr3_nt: TGTGCCACCTACGAGGGGTTCAATCAGCCCCAGCATTTT; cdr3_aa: CATYEGFNQPQHF
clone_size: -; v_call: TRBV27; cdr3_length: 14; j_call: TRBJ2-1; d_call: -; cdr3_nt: TGTGCCAGCAGTTTACCCCCTTTGCACAATGAGCAGTTCTTC; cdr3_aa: CASSLPPLHNEQFF
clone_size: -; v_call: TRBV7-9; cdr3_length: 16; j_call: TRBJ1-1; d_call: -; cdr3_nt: TGTGCCAGCAGCCCCCCTAATTTTTTAGCGAACACTGAAGCTTTCTTT; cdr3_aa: CASSPPNFLANTEAFF
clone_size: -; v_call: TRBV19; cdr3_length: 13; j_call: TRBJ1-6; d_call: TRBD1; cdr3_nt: TGTGCCAGCAGCCACAGGGGGTTTTCACCCCTCCACTTT; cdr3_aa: CASSHRGFSPLHF
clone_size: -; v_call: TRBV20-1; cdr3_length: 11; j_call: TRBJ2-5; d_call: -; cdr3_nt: TGCAGTGCTAGCGGGAGTGAGACCCAGTACTTC; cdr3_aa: CSASGSETQYF